The rows below give T cell receptor beta chains drawn from one sample of a study of shared clonotypes between healthy human individuals. Measured with immunoSEQ multiplex PCR; TCRdb has only the in-frame clones, and not every one. This table has millions of clones, more than 80% appearing once. The sample was naive CD4+ T cells from PBMCs. The receptors stem from a man between 18 and 35 years old in good health. Some clones in this sample may be carry-over from other donors' samples. The CDR3 runs from the conserved cysteine through the conserved F or W. D genes are given only for firm matches. Clone size, where shown, is once, few, many, or a class for clones that have expanded.

d_call: TRBD1; clone_size: -; v_call: TRBV28; j_call: TRBJ1-5; cdr3_aa: CASSQQGLEQPQHF; cdr3_nt: TGTGCCAGCAGTCAACAGGGGCTAGAACAGCCCCAGCATTTT
d_call: -; clone_size: -; v_call: TRBV5-6; j_call: TRBJ2-1; cdr3_aa: CASSTPLAYSYNEQFF; cdr3_nt: TGTGCCAGCAGCACCCCCCTAGCGTATTCCTACAATGAGCAGTTCTTC
d_call: -; clone_size: -; v_call: TRBV7-9; j_call: TRBJ2-7; cdr3_aa: CASSLSGHSYEQYF; cdr3_nt: TGTGCCAGCAGCTTATCCGGACACAGCTACGAGCAGTACTTC
d_call: TRBD1; clone_size: once; v_call: TRBV5-1; j_call: TRBJ1-1; cdr3_aa: CASSPRQGTEAFF; cdr3_nt: TGCGCCAGCAGCCCAAGACAGGGGACTGAAGCTTTCTTT
d_call: -; clone_size: -; v_call: TRBV6-4; j_call: TRBJ2-2; cdr3_aa: CASSDSGALGTGELFF; cdr3_nt: TGTGCCAGCAGTGACTCCGGGGCTTTGGGCACCGGGGAGCTGTTTTTT
d_call: -; clone_size: once; v_call: TRBV2; j_call: TRBJ2-4; cdr3_aa: CASSESSGKAKNIQYF; cdr3_nt: TGTGCCAGCAGTGAAAGTTCGGGGAAGGCCAAAAACATTCAGTACTTC
d_call: -; clone_size: once; v_call: TRBV28; j_call: TRBJ2-3; cdr3_aa: CASSSTRGRATDTQYF; cdr3_nt: TGTGCCAGCAGTTCAACCCGCGGGCGAGCCACAGATACGCAGTATTTT
d_call: -; clone_size: -; v_call: TRBV4-2; j_call: TRBJ2-5; cdr3_aa: CASSQGDEETQYF; cdr3_nt: TGTGCCAGCAGCCAAGGGGACGAAGAGACCCAGTACTTC
d_call: -; clone_size: -; v_call: TRBV7-8; j_call: TRBJ1-5; cdr3_aa: CASDAGGYLGNQPQHF; cdr3_nt: TGTGCCAGCGACGCTGGTGGTTACTTAGGCAATCAGCCCCAGCATTTT
d_call: TRBD1; clone_size: -; v_call: TRBV19; j_call: TRBJ2-6; cdr3_aa: CASSITGVGANVLTF; cdr3_nt: TGTGCCAGTAGTATAACAGGGGTTGGGGCCAACGTCCTGACTTTC
d_call: TRBD1; clone_size: -; v_call: TRBV23-1; j_call: TRBJ1-1; cdr3_aa: CASSRPRGHGTEAFF; cdr3_nt: TGCGCCAGCAGTCGACCCAGGGGGCATGGCACTGAAGCTTTCTTT
d_call: -; clone_size: -; v_call: TRBV6-1; j_call: TRBJ2-3; cdr3_aa: CASSDWAITSTDTQYF; cdr3_nt: TGTGCCAGCAGTGATTGGGCGATTACTAGCACAGATACGCAGTATTTT
d_call: -; clone_size: -; v_call: TRBV27; j_call: TRBJ1-5; cdr3_aa: CASSFYPYSNQPQHF; cdr3_nt: TGTGCCAGCAGTTTCTACCCCTATAGCAATCAGCCCCAGCATTTT
d_call: -; clone_size: -; v_call: TRBV15; j_call: TRBJ1-3; cdr3_aa: CATSRDSHGTGNTIYF; cdr3_nt: TGTGCCACCAGCAGAGATTCTCACGGAACGGGAAACACCATATATTTT
d_call: TRBD1; clone_size: -; v_call: TRBV13; j_call: TRBJ1-1; cdr3_aa: CASSRKRGGNTEAFF; cdr3_nt: TGTGCCAGCAGCCGGAAAAGAGGGGGCAACACTGAAGCTTTCTTT
d_call: TRBD2; clone_size: -; v_call: TRBV7-2; j_call: TRBJ2-2; cdr3_aa: CASSLLAGVPTGELFF; cdr3_nt: TGTGCCAGCAGCCTACTAGCGGGAGTCCCCACCGGGGAGCTGTTTTTT
d_call: -; clone_size: -; v_call: TRBV9; j_call: TRBJ1-1; cdr3_aa: CASSVSEGLNTEAFF; cdr3_nt: TGTGCCAGCAGCGTATCGGAGGGGTTGAACACTGAAGCTTTCTTT
d_call: TRBD2; clone_size: -; v_call: TRBV9; j_call: TRBJ2-1; cdr3_aa: CASSVRTSGYNEQFF; cdr3_nt: TGTGCCAGCAGCGTACGGACTAGCGGGTACAATGAGCAGTTCTTC
d_call: TRBD2; clone_size: -; v_call: TRBV29-1; j_call: TRBJ2-7; cdr3_aa: CSVEGLAGNEQYF; cdr3_nt: TGCAGCGTCGAGGGACTAGCGGGAAACGAGCAGTACTTC
d_call: -; clone_size: -; v_call: TRBV25-1; j_call: TRBJ2-5; cdr3_aa: CASNVGGATETQYF; cdr3_nt: TGTGCCAGCAACGTTGGGGGGGCAACAGAGACCCAGTACTTC
d_call: -; clone_size: -; v_call: TRBV4-1; j_call: TRBJ2-3; cdr3_aa: CASSQDFEGLGDTQYF; cdr3_nt: TGCGCCAGCAGCCAAGATTTCGAGGGGCTTGGAGATACGCAGTATTTT
d_call: -; clone_size: -; v_call: TRBV2; j_call: TRBJ1-1; cdr3_aa: CASSEESLNTEAFF; cdr3_nt: TGTGCCAGCAGTGAAGAGTCCTTGAACACTGAAGCTTTCTTT
d_call: -; clone_size: -; v_call: TRBV10-3; j_call: TRBJ1-4; cdr3_aa: CAIRRNGAGEKLFF; cdr3_nt: TGTGCCATCAGAAGGAACGGGGCCGGAGAAAAACTGTTTTTT
d_call: -; clone_size: -; v_call: TRBV4-2; j_call: TRBJ2-7; cdr3_aa: CASSHPGGGYEQYF; cdr3_nt: TGTGCCAGCAGCCACCCAGGGGGGGGCTACGAGCAGTACTTC
d_call: -; clone_size: -; v_call: TRBV5-6; j_call: TRBJ2-1; cdr3_aa: CASSFDSRWREYNEQFF; cdr3_nt: TGTGCCAGCAGCTTTGATTCCAGATGGCGGGAATACAATGAGCAGTTCTTC
d_call: TRBD1; clone_size: -; v_call: TRBV18; j_call: TRBJ1-1; cdr3_aa: CASSPYNLRQGNTEAFF; cdr3_nt: TGTGCCAGCTCACCATATAACCTCCGACAGGGTAACACTGAAGCTTTCTTT
d_call: -; clone_size: -; v_call: TRBV7-2; j_call: TRBJ2-3; cdr3_aa: CASSLGGTPPGQYF; cdr3_nt: TGTGCCAGCAGCTTAGGAGGAACTCCACCCGGGCAGTATTTT
d_call: -; clone_size: -; v_call: TRBV7-2; j_call: TRBJ2-1; cdr3_aa: CASSLITVYNEQFF; cdr3_nt: TGTGCCAGCAGCTTAATTACTGTATACAATGAGCAGTTCTTC
d_call: -; clone_size: -; v_call: TRBV5-1; j_call: TRBJ1-4; cdr3_aa: CATKPSGATNEKLFF; cdr3_nt: TGCGCCACCAAACCCTCGGGTGCAACTAATGAAAAACTGTTTTTT
d_call: -; clone_size: -; v_call: TRBV13; j_call: TRBJ1-2; cdr3_aa: CASSNTPGARGYTF; cdr3_nt: TGTGCCAGCAGCAACACCCCAGGGGCGAGGGGCTACACCTTC
d_call: -; clone_size: -; v_call: TRBV21-1; j_call: TRBJ1-5; cdr3_aa: CASSRTGTPRMRQPQHF; cdr3_nt: TGTGCCAGCAGCAGAACCGGGACACCACGGATGCGGCAGCCCCAGCATTTT
d_call: -; clone_size: -; v_call: TRBV5-1; j_call: TRBJ2-7; cdr3_aa: CASSPVLAAYEQYF; cdr3_nt: TGCGCCAGCAGCCCGGTCTTAGCGGCCTACGAGCAGTACTTC
d_call: TRBD1; clone_size: once; v_call: TRBV4-1; j_call: TRBJ2-7; cdr3_aa: CASSHPATGGKGEQYF; cdr3_nt: TGCGCCAGCAGCCACCCAGCGACAGGGGGCAAGGGCGAGCAGTACTTC
d_call: TRBD1; clone_size: -; v_call: TRBV2; j_call: TRBJ1-5; cdr3_aa: CASSTTGVDQPQHF; cdr3_nt: TGTGCCAGCAGTACGACAGGGGTCGATCAGCCCCAGCATTTT
d_call: -; clone_size: -; v_call: TRBV5-6; j_call: TRBJ2-7; cdr3_aa: CASKRGPGEQYF; cdr3_nt: TGTGCCAGCAAGAGGGGTCCCGGGGAGCAGTACTTC
d_call: -; clone_size: -; v_call: TRBV28; j_call: TRBJ2-2; cdr3_aa: CASSLFGVPSTGELFF; cdr3_nt: TGTGCCAGCAGTTTATTTGGGGTCCCTTCCACCGGGGAGCTGTTTTTT
d_call: TRBD2; clone_size: once; v_call: TRBV5-1; j_call: TRBJ2-7; cdr3_aa: CASSLNWGTSGYEQYF; cdr3_nt: TGCGCCAGCAGCTTGAATTGGGGGACTAGCGGCTACGAGCAGTACTTC
d_call: TRBD1; clone_size: -; v_call: TRBV28; j_call: TRBJ1-2; cdr3_aa: CASRTGRQGANYGYTF; cdr3_nt: TGTGCCAGCAGAACTGGGAGGCAGGGGGCTAACTATGGCTACACCTTC
d_call: TRBD1; clone_size: -; v_call: TRBV25-1; j_call: TRBJ2-1; cdr3_aa: CASRRQGANNEQFF; cdr3_nt: TGTGCCAGCAGGAGACAGGGGGCCAACAATGAGCAGTTCTTC
d_call: TRBD1; clone_size: -; v_call: TRBV6-1; j_call: TRBJ2-5; cdr3_aa: CASSARTGGPETQYF; cdr3_nt: TGTGCCAGCAGTGCCAGGACAGGGGGCCCGGAGACCCAGTACTTC
d_call: -; clone_size: -; v_call: TRBV10-3; j_call: TRBJ1-1; cdr3_aa: CAISESKGTLNTEAFF; cdr3_nt: TGTGCCATCAGTGAGTCGAAGGGAACACTGAACACTGAAGCTTTCTTT
d_call: -; clone_size: -; v_call: TRBV9; j_call: TRBJ2-1; cdr3_aa: CASAGDPVSYNEQFF; cdr3_nt: TGTGCCAGCGCAGGGGATCCGGTCTCCTACAATGAGCAGTTCTTC